The clone carrying this TCR beta chain was detected many times. The antigen remains undetermined. This sample is part of a study of T-cell reconstitution after alpha-beta-depleted transplantation in children. Researchers prepared the TCRbeta library using unique molecular identifiers, the study reports. TCRdb redid the calling of the PCR reads with MiXCR, one entry per CDR3 protein. This sample has 450,000 to 600,000 distinct CDR3 sequences, with 10% found just once. V shed 4 bases, J shed 2 bases, and the junction held 4 bases outside the gene matches. The germline V gene encodes CDR1 SGHTA and CDR2 FQGNSA. This CDR3 has 15 amino acids. Whole-study findings and limits: Expanded clones from the graft, numbering several hundred, reportedly supplied alpha-beta T cells about two months after transplant.

V gene TRBV7-2 combines with J gene TRBJ2-7; 11 nucleotides line up with TRBD2. This sample comprised PBMCs, obtained before TCRalphabeta/CD19-depleted stem cell transplant. The source is a child aged 2-15 years with inherited bone marrow failure, due to receive a stem cell transplant. The CDR3 spells CASSSTSGITYEQYF. CDR3 sequence (DNA): TGTGCCAGCAGCTCGACTAGCGGGATAACCTACGAGCAGTACTTC.